The next 13 T cell receptor beta chains were all read from a single sample in a study of PD-1 blockade in mismatch repair-deficient tumors. The method was immunoSEQ multiplex PCR; TCRdb's version includes in-frame clones alone and lacks a portion of them. The sample has 77,000 or so clones, approximately 80% seen once. Sequenced material: peripheral blood, taken 44 weeks after starting pembrolizumab. The origin of the receptors is an adult with mismatch repair-deficient cancer.

Comment on this clone: The sample has other DNA sequences that encode this CDR3 too. The chain carries TRBV9 and TRBJ2-2, with TRBD2 identical over 8 bases. V lost 0 bases to trimming and J lost 3 bases; unmatched junction nucleotides: 1. Germline CDR1 and CDR2: SGDLS and YYNGEE. The CDR3 has 15 residues. CDR3 bases: TGTGCCAGCAGCGTAGCGGGAGGGGACACCGGGGAGCTGTTTTTT. It is translated as CASSVAGGDTGELFF.

This clone appeared a few times. The V gene is TRBV4-1, the J gene TRBJ2-7; D call uncertain. Deletions cut 1 base from V and 4 bases from J, with 11 bases between. CDR1 is MGHRA, CDR2 YSYEKL, per germline. The CDR3 runs to 14 residues. The CDR3 coding sequence is TGCGCCAGCAGCCAAGGGTATGGTCTTTACGAGCAGTACTTC. Its protein is CASSQGYGLYEQYF.

This rearrangement joins TRBV5-1 to TRBJ2-1; the D gene could be TRBD1 or TRBD2 (5 bases each). From germline, CDR1 is SGHRS and CDR2 YFSETQ. Trimming took 4 bases from V and 0 from J, leaving 14 bases between them. CDR3 length: 16 amino acids. CDR3 in DNA: TGCGCCAGCAGCCCGACGGGGACCCGCTCCTACAATGAGCAGTTCTTC. It is translated as CASSPTGTRSYNEQFF. Combining the CDR3 with reference TRBV5-1 and TRBJ2-1 gives the whole variable domain KAGVTQTPRYLIKTRGQQVTLSCSPISGHRSVSWYQQTPGQGLQFLFEYFSETQRNKGNFPGRFSGRQFSNSRSEMNVSTLELGDSALYLCASSPTGTRSYNEQFFGPGTRLTVL.

The chain has TRBV19 and TRBJ1-4; D remains unclear. This CDR3 comprises 14 residues. CDR1 is LNHDA, CDR2 SQIVND, per germline (reference sequence). V lost 5 bases and J lost 1, with 8 bases in between. The chain's CDR3 is CASSFGGTNEKLFF. The CDR3 coding sequence is TGTGCCAGTAGTTTCGGCGGAACTAATGAAAAACTGTTTTTT. Looking up the rest from reference TRBV19 and TRBJ1-4 gives the full variable domain: DGGITQSPKYLFRKEGQNVTLSCEQNLNHDAMYWYRQDPGQGLRLIYYSQIVNDFQKGDIAEGYSVSREKKESFPLTVTSAQKNPTAFYLCASSFGGTNEKLFFGSGTQLSVL.

This chain joins TRBV11-2 and TRBJ1-1; D might be TRBD1 (6 bases). CDR1 is SGHAT, CDR2 FQNNGV, per germline. V lost 2 bases, J lost 3 bases, and 16 bases lay in between. The CDR3 consists of 16 residues. The CDR3: CASSLNSGALDTEAFF. The CDR3 DNA follows: TGTGCCAGCAGCTTAAATTCAGGGGCTTTGGACACTGAAGCTTTCTTT.

This clone was seen only once. The V call is TRBV11-3, the J call TRBJ2-5, with D maybe TRBD2 (5 bases). The CDR3 loop spans 13 amino acids. CDR1 is SGHNT and CDR2 is YENEEA in the germline V gene. Trimming left V 5 bases short and J 5 bases short, with 12 bases between. The chain's CDR3 is CASSPGKVETQYF. The CDR3 bases are TGTGCCAGCAGCCCGGGGAAGGTGGAGACCCAGTACTTC. Full variable domain (remainder filled in from reference TRBV11-3 and TRBJ2-5): EAGVVQSPRYKIIEKKQPVAFWCNPISGHNTLYWYLQNLGQGPELLIRYENEEAVDDSQLPKDRFSAERLKGVDSTLKIQPAELGDSAVYLCASSPGKVETQYFGPGTRLLVL.

There are a few counts of this clone. The chain couples TRBV25-1 to TRBJ2-5; 9 bases match TRBD1. The CDR3 spans 15 residues. J lost 5 bases, V lost 1 base, and 5 bases had no gene match. Germline assignment: CDR1 MGHDK and CDR2 SYGVNS. In DNA form, the CDR3 reads TGTGCCAGCAGTGAATCCCGGACAGGGGACGAGACCCAGTACTTC. Translating it yields CASSESRTGDETQYF.

V is TRBV7-6 and J is TRBJ1-1; D gene ambiguous. This CDR3 is 12 amino acids long. V gave up 1 base and J gave up 7 bases, with 7 bases separating them. Germline values: CDR1 SGHVS, CDR2 FNYEAQ. The DNA of the CDR3 is TGTGCCAGCAGCTTAGATTTAGGTGAAGCTTTCTTT. Amino acids: CASSLDLGEAFF.

In nucleotides, the CDR3 is TGTGCCAGCAGTCCACCCCGAGCCGGGAACACCGGGGAGCTGTTTTTT. This sequence encodes CASSPPRAGNTGELFF. The chain has TRBV27 and TRBJ2-2, with D uncertain. Germline V gene data show CDR1 as MNHEY and CDR2 as SMNVEV (reference sequence). The CDR3 is 16 amino acids. The V and J ends lost 5 bases and 1 base respectively, with 14 bases between them.

The chain joins TRBV27 to TRBJ1-2, with D perhaps TRBD1 (6 bases). CDR3 size: 13 residues. V gave up 6 bases and J gave up 12 bases, with 20 bases separating them. Germline assignment: CDR1 MNHEY and CDR2 SMNVEV (reference sequence). The CDR3 DNA sequence: TGTGCCAGCAGCCGAGGACAGAATGACGTTGACACCTTC. Translation gives CASSRGQNDVDTF.

Only one count was recorded for this clone. The rearrangement joins TRBV7-8 to TRBJ2-2; D perhaps matches TRBD2 (6 bases). The CDR3 is 16 residues long. CDR1 and CDR2 from the germline V gene are SGHVS and FQNEAQ. V lost 3 bases and J 1 base, leaving 12 bases between the germline ends. This CDR3 reads CASSFSGSGNTGELFF. The DNA for the CDR3 is TGTGCCAGCAGCTTCTCGGGTAGCGGGAACACCGGGGAGCTGTTTTTT.

The chain carries TRBV11-2 and TRBJ1-2, with a weak D call TRBD1 (6 bases). The V and J ends lost 4 bases and 1 base respectively, with 13 bases between them. The CDR3 is made up of 15 amino acids. Germline V gene data show CDR1 as SGHAT and CDR2 as FQNNGV. CDR3 amino acids: CASSSIQGGNYGYTF. In DNA, the CDR3 is TGTGCCAGCAGCTCAATACAGGGAGGTAACTATGGCTACACCTTC.

In DNA, the CDR3 is TGTGCCAGTTGTACAAATCCAACCTACGAGCAGTACTTC. This translates into CASCTNPTYEQYF. This rearrangement joins TRBV7-8 to TRBJ2-7; D not resolved. V was pared by 9 bases and J by 2 bases, with 14 bases between. CDR3 length equals 13 residues. Germline CDR1 SGHVS, CDR2 FQNEAQ.